These T cell receptor beta chains were read from a single sample in a study of HIV-infected children after antiretroviral therapy interruption. TCRdb ran MiXCR on the 3' RACE reads and lists one entry per CDR3 protein. The sample lists around 47,000 distinct CDR3 sequences, roughly 4% seen once, with 0.55% to 0.85% in the top ten. The material was CD45RA+ CD4+ T cells from PBMCs, pooled from several time points, obtained from a donor given antiretroviral therapy, either interrupted or continuous. The receptor set was obtained from a pool of human donors with HIV. Both conserved end residues are trimmed from each CDR3.

j_gene	v_gene	CDR3aa
TRBJ1-1	TRBV3-1	ASSHGQTEAF
TRBJ1-2	TRBV28	ASRTTGGDDYGYT
TRBJ1-4	TRBV12-3/TRBV12-4	ASSTTGRGKKLF
TRBJ1-1	TRBV6-6	ASSYESNTEAF
TRBJ2-7	TRBV5-1	ASSLRTDSYEQY
TRBJ1-1	TRBV5-1	ASSLGQGMNTEAF
TRBJ1-3	TRBV28	ASSPRTGGAQWAGNTIY
TRBJ1-3	TRBV14	ASSFGYSGNTIY
TRBJ1-4	TRBV7-9	ASSRLDEKLF
TRBJ1-4	TRBV20-1	SAPSRGTGANEKLF
TRBJ1-1	TRBV19	ASSGEQGGSEAF
TRBJ1-2	TRBV12-3/TRBV12-4	ASSLDGLYGYT
TRBJ2-3	TRBV28	ASSLVPGTGTDTQY
TRBJ2-5	TRBV20-1	SARDRAPETQY
TRBJ2-7	TRBV4-1	ASSHPGQGSSYEQY
TRBJ2-1	TRBV29-1	SVESPSNLEQF
TRBJ1-2	TRBV12-3/TRBV12-4	ASSTLRDGYT
TRBJ2-2	TRBV6-2/TRBV6-3	ASISTENTWELF
TRBJ2-3	TRBV20-1	SASGDRGVDTQY
TRBJ2-3	TRBV2	ASRAATDTQY
TRBJ2-2	TRBV20-1	SAGNTNGELF
TRBJ1-4	TRBV20-1	SARAVTNEKLF
TRBJ2-3	TRBV7-8	ASSLPKFTDTQY
TRBJ2-4	TRBV29-1	SVNGQGSNIQY
TRBJ2-3	TRBV20-1	SAKGESRTDTQY
TRBJ2-3	TRBV29-1	SVEELAGGTDTQY
TRBJ2-7	TRBV5-8	ASSSASYEQY